A selection of T cell receptor beta chains follows, all from one sample in a study of shared clonotypes between healthy human individuals. TCRdb's table, derived via immunoSEQ multiplex PCR, lists solely in-frame clones and lacks some. The repertoire holds approximately 330,000 clones, with 73% as singletons. Sequenced: memory CD4+ T cells sorted from blood. These TCRs come from a man aged 25 to 40 in good health. CDR3s include the opening cysteine and the closing phenylalanine or tryptophan. The order of the fields is clone size, J gene, V gene, D gene, CDR3 DNA, CDR3 protein. A D gene is named only where the DNA matches it firmly. The size entry is marked missing in some rows and otherwise reads once, few, many or a size class.

.	TRBJ2-1	TRBV5-1	TRBD2	TGCGCCAGCAGCTTTAGCGGGGAAGAGCAGTTCTTC	CASSFSGEEQFF
.	TRBJ1-4	TRBV6-1	.	TGTGCCAGCAGTGCAGGGGCGACTAATGAAAAACTGTTTTTT	CASSAGATNEKLFF
.	TRBJ2-7	TRBV20-1	.	TGCAGTGCTAGAGATCCGCCCCGGCAGCACTTC	CSARDPPRQHF
.	TRBJ2-3	TRBV9	.	TGTGCCAGCAGCGTAGAGACAGGGACTTCAAATACGCAGTATTTT	CASSVETGTSNTQYF
.	TRBJ2-6	TRBV5-6	.	TGTGCCAGCGAGTCACAAAGTCGGGCCAACGTCCTGACTTTC	CASESQSRANVLTF
.	TRBJ2-2	TRBV11-3	.	TGTGCCAGCAGCTGGGGGGCCGGGGAGCTGTTTTTT	CASSWGAGELFF
.	TRBJ1-2	TRBV30	.	TGTGCCTGGAGTGGGGATAGGTATGGCTACACCTTC	CAWSGDRYGYTF
.	TRBJ2-1	TRBV29-1	.	TGCAGCGTTGATCCGGAGAGTGGGGTCTTC	CSVDPESGVF
.	TRBJ2-7	TRBV4-1	.	TGCGCCAGCAGCCAACGGCCCGTAAGCGAGCAGTACTTC	CASSQRPVSEQYF
few	TRBJ2-7	TRBV6-6	.	TGTGCCAGCAGTTACTCGGTTCCCTACGAGCAGTACTTC	CASSYSVPYEQYF
.	TRBJ2-2	TRBV5-6	.	TGTGCCAGCAGCTTGGTGCTTGGGGGACGGTCGAACACCGGGGAGCTGTTTTTT	CASSLVLGGRSNTGELFF
.	TRBJ2-7	TRBV7-2	.	TGTGCCAGCAGCATCTTACTCCGGACAGATTACGAGCAGTACTTC	CASSILLRTDYEQYF
.	TRBJ1-2	TRBV11-2	.	TGTGCCAGCAGCCAGGCGCCGGCGTACTTTAATGGCTACACCTTC	CASSQAPAYFNGYTF
many	TRBJ1-2	TRBV4-1	.	TGCGCCAGCAGCCAAGTGCGGGGCGCTGGCTACACCTTC	CASSQVRGAGYTF
.	TRBJ2-3	TRBV7-9	.	TGTGCCAGTAGCACAGGCACTAGCACAGATACGCAGTATTTT	CASSTGTSTDTQYF
.	TRBJ2-1	TRBV5-1	.	TGCGCCAGCAGCTTAATGGTCGTGGATGAGCAGTTCTTC	CASSLMVVDEQFF
.	TRBJ2-5	TRBV7-9	TRBD1	TGTGCCAGCAGCTTCTCGACAGGGGGCGCAGAGACCCAGTACTTC	CASSFSTGGAETQYF
.	TRBJ1-2	TRBV4-1	.	TGCGCCAGCAGCCAAGAGACTTTGGCCCGCTACACCTTC	CASSQETLARYTF
.	TRBJ2-7	TRBV18	TRBD1	TGTGCCAGCTCACGGGACAGGGATAGCGAGCAGTACTTC	CASSRDRDSEQYF
.	TRBJ2-3	TRBV10-3	.	TGTGCCATCAGTGTGCAGGCCGATATCACAGATACGCAGTATTTT	CAISVQADITDTQYF
.	TRBJ2-2	TRBV5-1	TRBD1	TGCGCCAGCAGCTTGAATACAGGGGCAGTCGCCGGGGAGCTGTTTTTT	CASSLNTGAVAGELFF
.	TRBJ1-1	TRBV6-6	.	TGTGCCAGCAGTTACGGAATGAACACTGAAGCTTTCTTT	CASSYGMNTEAFF
.	TRBJ1-1	TRBV7-2	.	TGTGCCAGCAGCTTAGTTGGGGGGGACCTCACTGAAGCTTTCTTT	CASSLVGGDLTEAFF
.	TRBJ2-1	TRBV5-5	.	TGTGCCAGCAGCTTGGCTCCGTACAATGAGCAGTTCTTC	CASSLAPYNEQFF
many	TRBJ1-2	TRBV5-1	.	TGCGCCAGCAGCTTGGAACAGAACTATGGCTACACCTTC	CASSLEQNYGYTF
.	TRBJ2-1	TRBV6-1	.	TGTGCCCCGCCGGGCGAGAGCTCCTACAATGAGCAGTTCTTC	CAPPGESSYNEQFF
.	TRBJ2-3	TRBV4-3	.	TGCGCCAGCAGCCCTCGCCCGGGCGGGAGCACAGATACGCAGTATTTT	CASSPRPGGSTDTQYF
.	TRBJ2-1	TRBV5-4	TRBD2	TGTGCCAGCAGCTCCAATGGGGGGGTATACAATGAGCAGTTCTTC	CASSSNGGVYNEQFF